The 13 T cell receptor beta chains below were found in one sample sequenced in a study of identical twins. Via MiXCR, TCRdb re-called the 5' RACE reads, giving one row per CDR3 protein. Found here are under 350,000 distinct CDR3 sequences, roughly 9% of them singletons; the top ten hold 6% to 8.5%. A further study also used this sample, focusing on yellow fever vaccine responses in identical twins.

Source material: CD8+ T cells sorted from blood. The receptors were gathered from a young woman in good health.

The DNA for the CDR3 is TGTGCCAGCAGTCGTGACAGTCCTAGCTCCTACGAGCAGTACTTC. Translating it yields CASSRDSPSSYEQYF. The J gene is TRBJ2-7, the V gene TRBV14; D possibly corresponds to TRBD1 (5 bases). Per germline, CDR1 SGHDN and CDR2 FVKESK. The CDR3 covers 15 residues. Deletions cut 6 bases from V and 0 bases from J, with 15 bases between.

There are a few counts of this clonotype. The J gene is TRBJ1-6, the V gene TRBV11-1; the match to TRBD1 covers 8 bases. This CDR3 region has 19 residues. Germline CDR1 reads SGHAT; CDR2 reads FQDESV (reference sequence). The J segment lost 9 bases and the V segment lost 4 bases, leaving 20 bases of the junction unmatched. This CDR3 reads CASSSRGDRQLFGSSPLHF. CDR3 nucleotide sequence: TGTGCCAGCAGCTCGAGGGGGGACAGGCAACTTTTTGGCAGTTCACCCCTCCACTTT.

There are many counts of this clonotype. The chain carries TRBV5-1 and TRBJ2-5; D call uncertain. Trimming stripped 0 bases from V and 5 bases from J, with 5 bases between. Germline CDR1 reads SGHRS; CDR2 reads YFSETQ. CDR3 length: 12 amino acids. The CDR3 region is CASSLADETQYF. CDR3 sequence (DNA): TGCGCCAGCAGCTTGGCCGATGAGACCCAGTACTTC. The full variable domain, its missing parts supplied by reference TRBV5-1 and TRBJ2-5, is KAGVTQTPRYLIKTRGQQVTLSCSPISGHRSVSWYQQTPGQGLQFLFEYFSETQRNKGNFPGRFSGRQFSNSRSEMNVSTLELGDSALYLCASSLADETQYFGPGTRLLVL.

V and J are TRBV27 and TRBJ2-1, with 7 bases identical to TRBD2. The CDR3 extends over 13 amino acids. V was pared by 4 bases and J by 6 bases, with 3 bases of the junction left unmatched. CDR1 is MNHEY, CDR2 SMNVEV, per germline (reference sequence). CDR3 coding DNA: TGTGCCAGCAGTTGGGGCGGGAGCAATGAGCAGTTCTTC. Protein: CASSWGGSNEQFF.

This clonotype was recorded a few times. The chain carries TRBV29-1 and TRBJ2-7; D may correspond to TRBD1 or TRBD2 (5 bases each). From germline, CDR1 is SQVTM and CDR2 ANQGSEA. The CDR3 length is 12 residues. The V end was cut by 5 bases, the J end by 2 bases, with 10 bases between. The CDR3 sequence is CSVWDGTYEQYF. For the CDR3, the DNA is TGCAGCGTTTGGGACGGGACCTACGAGCAGTACTTC.

This clonotype was seen many times. The chain has TRBV7-9 and TRBJ2-5; D call uncertain. CDR1 and CDR2 (germline): SEHNR, FQNEAQ (reference sequence). This CDR3 has 13 residues. Trimming stripped 5 bases from V and 4 bases from J, with 11 bases between. CDR3 sequence reads: CASSPRHGETQYF. The DNA of the CDR3 is TGTGCCAGCAGCCCTAGACACGGAGAGACCCAGTACTTC.

This clonotype has ten or more counts. The chain employs TRBV6-2 or TRBV6-3 and TRBJ2-7; D unresolved. The CDR3 covers 16 residues. Germline lookup yields CDR1 MNHEY and CDR2 SVGEGT. V lost 5 bases and J lost 6, with 23 bases in between. In nucleotides, the CDR3 is TGTGCCAGCAGTCCCCTATACGGTCTAGGACGTTCCGAGCAGTACTTC. Amino acids: CASSPLYGLGRSEQYF.

There are a few counts of this clonotype. V gene TRBV3-1 combines with J gene TRBJ2-2; 8 bases align to TRBD1. CDR3 length: 13 residues. The germline CDR1 and CDR2 sequences are LGHDT and YNNKEL (reference sequence). With V trimmed by 8 bases and J by 7 bases, 6 bases remained unmatched. The CDR3 region is CASRDRSRGELFF. CDR3 DNA sequence: TGTGCCAGCCGGGACAGGTCGCGCGGGGAGCTGTTTTTT.

The V gene is TRBV2, the J gene TRBJ2-7; D unclear. V was shortened by 6 bases and J by 0 bases, with 15 bases between the two germline ends. The CDR3 is 15 amino acids. Germline V gives CDR1 SNHLY, CDR2 FYNNEI. CDR3: CASREAGTFSYEQYF. The CDR3 DNA sequence: TGTGCCAGCAGAGAGGCTGGAACATTCTCCTACGAGCAGTACTTC.

There are a few counts of this clonotype. The genes are TRBV4-3 and TRBJ2-2, with 7 bases lining up with TRBD2. Germline CDR1 LGHNA, CDR2 YSLEER. This CDR3 has 16 amino acids. Germline trimming cut 4 bases from V and 7 bases from J; bases unmatched to any gene: 12. The CDR3, as DNA: TGCGCCAGCAGCCCCTCCGGCGGGAGTCTGCTCGGGGAGCTGTTTTTT. This sequence encodes CASSPSGGSLLGELFF.

V usage is TRBV19 and J usage is TRBJ2-5, with 7 bases matching TRBD1. Germline V gene sequence: CDR1 LNHDA, CDR2 SQIVND (reference sequence). J gave up 2 bases and V 9 bases, and 6 bases lay outside the gene matches. This CDR3 has 13 amino acids. The CDR3 reads CASGQVLQETQYF. The CDR3 DNA reads as TGTGCCAGCGGACAGGTATTACAAGAGACCCAGTACTTC.

This clonotype has at least ten counts. CDR3 amino acids: CASTGQSNEKLFF. The CDR3 bases are TGTGCCAGCACCGGACAGTCTAATGAAAAACTGTTTTTT. This chain uses TRBV3-1 with TRBJ1-4; the D gene is possibly TRBD1 (6 bases). V was shortened by 7 bases and J by 3 bases, with 9 bases between the two germline ends. Germline lookup yields CDR1 LGHDT and CDR2 YNNKEL (reference sequence). The length of the CDR3 is 13 residues.

Of note for this clonotype: This may arise from a read error, as a much more abundant clone is one base away. The J gene is TRBJ2-7, the V gene TRBV7-9; 7 nucleotides align to TRBD1. CDR3 size: 16 residues. V trimming: 4 bases; J trimming: 1 base; junction bases outside the gene matches: 10. Germline CDR1 is SEHNR and CDR2 is FQNEAQ (reference sequence). The CDR3 coding sequence is TGTGCCAGCAGCTCCGAACCGGGACAGATTTCCTACGAGCAGTACTTC. This codes for CASSSEPGQISYEQYF.